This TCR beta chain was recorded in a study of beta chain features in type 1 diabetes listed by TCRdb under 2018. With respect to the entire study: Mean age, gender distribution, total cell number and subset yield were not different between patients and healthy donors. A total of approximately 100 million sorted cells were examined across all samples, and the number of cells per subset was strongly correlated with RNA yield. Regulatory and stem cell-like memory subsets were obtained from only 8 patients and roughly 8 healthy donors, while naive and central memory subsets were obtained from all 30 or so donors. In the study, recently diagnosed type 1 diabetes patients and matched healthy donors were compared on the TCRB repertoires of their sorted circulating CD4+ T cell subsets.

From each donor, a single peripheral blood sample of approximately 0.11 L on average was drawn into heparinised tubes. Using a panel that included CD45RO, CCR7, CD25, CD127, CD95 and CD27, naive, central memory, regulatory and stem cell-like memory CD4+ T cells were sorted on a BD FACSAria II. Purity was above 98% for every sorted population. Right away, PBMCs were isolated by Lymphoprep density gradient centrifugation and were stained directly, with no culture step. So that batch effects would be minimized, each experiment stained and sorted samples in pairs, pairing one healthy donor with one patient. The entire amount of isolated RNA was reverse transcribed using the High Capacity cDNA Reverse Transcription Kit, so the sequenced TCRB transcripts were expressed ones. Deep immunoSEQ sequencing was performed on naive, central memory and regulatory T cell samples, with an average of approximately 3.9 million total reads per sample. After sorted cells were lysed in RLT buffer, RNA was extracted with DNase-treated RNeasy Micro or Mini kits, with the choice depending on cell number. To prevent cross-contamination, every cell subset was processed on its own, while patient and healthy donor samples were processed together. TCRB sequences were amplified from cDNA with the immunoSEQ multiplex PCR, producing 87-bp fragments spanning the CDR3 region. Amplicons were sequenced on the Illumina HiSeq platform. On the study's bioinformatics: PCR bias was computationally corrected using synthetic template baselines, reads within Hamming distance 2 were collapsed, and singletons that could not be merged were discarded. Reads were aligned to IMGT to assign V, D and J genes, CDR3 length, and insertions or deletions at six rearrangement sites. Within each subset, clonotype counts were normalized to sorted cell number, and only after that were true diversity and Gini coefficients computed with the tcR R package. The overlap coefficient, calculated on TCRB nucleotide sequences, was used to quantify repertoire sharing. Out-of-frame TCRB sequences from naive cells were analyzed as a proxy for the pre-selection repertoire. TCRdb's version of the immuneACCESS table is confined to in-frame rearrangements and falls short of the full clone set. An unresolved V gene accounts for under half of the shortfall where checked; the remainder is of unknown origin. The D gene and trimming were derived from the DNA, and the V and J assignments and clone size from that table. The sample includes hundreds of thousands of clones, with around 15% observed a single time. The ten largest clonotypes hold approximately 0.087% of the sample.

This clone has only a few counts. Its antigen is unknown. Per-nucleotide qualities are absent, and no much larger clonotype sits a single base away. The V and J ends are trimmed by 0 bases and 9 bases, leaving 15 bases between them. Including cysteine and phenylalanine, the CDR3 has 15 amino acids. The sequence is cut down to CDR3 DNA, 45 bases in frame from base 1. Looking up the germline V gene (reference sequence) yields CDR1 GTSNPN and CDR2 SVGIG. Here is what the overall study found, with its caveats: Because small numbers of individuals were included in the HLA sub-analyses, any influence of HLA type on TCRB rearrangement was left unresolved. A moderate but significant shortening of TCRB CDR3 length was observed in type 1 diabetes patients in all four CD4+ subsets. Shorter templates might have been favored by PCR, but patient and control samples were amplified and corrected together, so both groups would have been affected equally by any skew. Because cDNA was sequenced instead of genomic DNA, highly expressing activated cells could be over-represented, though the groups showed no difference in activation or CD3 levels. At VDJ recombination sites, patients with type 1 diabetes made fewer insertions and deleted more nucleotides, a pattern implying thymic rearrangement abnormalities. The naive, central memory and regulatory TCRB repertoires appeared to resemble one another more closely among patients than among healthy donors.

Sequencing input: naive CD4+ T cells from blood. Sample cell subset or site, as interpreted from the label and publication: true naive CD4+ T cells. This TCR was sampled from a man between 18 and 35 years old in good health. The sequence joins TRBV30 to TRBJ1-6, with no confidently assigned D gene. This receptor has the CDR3 CAWSVPDVTSSPLHF. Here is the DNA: TGTGCCTGGAGTGTACCTGATGTGACGAGTTCACCCCTCCACTTT. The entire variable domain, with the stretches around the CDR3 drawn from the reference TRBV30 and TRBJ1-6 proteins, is SQTIHQWPATLVQPVGSPLSLECTVEGTSNPNLYWYRQAAGRGLQLLFYSVGIGQISSEVPQNLSASRPQDRQFILSSKKLLLSDSGFYLCAWSVPDVTSSPLHFGNGTRLTVT.